This TCR beta chain was obtained from a study of OX40 agonist ivuxolimab in advanced cancers. For the study at large: Each patient was given ivuxolimab into a vein every 2 weeks, at 0.01 to 10 mg/kg. Dose-escalation patients suffered from hepatocellular carcinoma, melanoma, renal cell or head and neck cancer. General study points: Clonal expansion in partial responders at 0.1-3.0 mg/kg ranked among the lowest.

Germline trimming cut 0 bases from V and 1 base from J; bases unmatched to any gene: 10. Germline V gene lookup returns CDR1 LNHNV and CDR2 YYDKDF (reference sequence). The CDR3 has 19 residues. Concerning this clone itself: Its antigen is not known.

Measured with immunoSEQ multiplex PCR; TCRdb has only the in-frame clones, and not every one. The table records approximately 82,000 clones, about 90% of them present only once. This rearrangement joins TRBV15 to TRBJ2-5, with 11 bases identical to TRBD1. The receptor was isolated from an adult with an advanced solid tumor such as melanoma, head and neck, liver or kidney cancer. Sequenced here: CD4+ or CD8+ T cells sorted from blood, sampled in a trial of the OX40 agonist ivuxolimab. The CDR3 region has the DNA TGTGCCACCAGCAGAGATTACCCTACCGGGACAGGGGGCCAAGAGACCCAGTACTTC. Its protein is CATSRDYPTGTGGQETQYF.